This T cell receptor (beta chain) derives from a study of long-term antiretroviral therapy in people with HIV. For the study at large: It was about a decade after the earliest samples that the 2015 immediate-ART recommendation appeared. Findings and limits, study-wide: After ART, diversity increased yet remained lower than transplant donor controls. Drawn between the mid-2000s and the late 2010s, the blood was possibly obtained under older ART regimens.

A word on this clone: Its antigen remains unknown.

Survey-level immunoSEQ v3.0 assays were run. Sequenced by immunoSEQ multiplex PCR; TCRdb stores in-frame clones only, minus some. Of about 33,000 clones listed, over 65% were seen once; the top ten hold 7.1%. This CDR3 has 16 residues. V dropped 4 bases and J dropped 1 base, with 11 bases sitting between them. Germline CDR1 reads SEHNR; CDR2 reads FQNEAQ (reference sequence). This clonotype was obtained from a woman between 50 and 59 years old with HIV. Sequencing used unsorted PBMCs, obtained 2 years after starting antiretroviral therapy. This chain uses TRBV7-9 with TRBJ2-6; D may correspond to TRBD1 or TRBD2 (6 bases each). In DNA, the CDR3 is TGTGCCAGCAGCTCGGGGGCCTTTTCTGGGGCCAACGTCCTGACTTTC. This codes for CASSSGAFSGANVLTF. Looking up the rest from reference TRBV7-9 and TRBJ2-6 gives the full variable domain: DTGVSQNPRHKITKRGQNVTFRCDPISEHNRLYWYRQTLGQGPEFLTYFQNEAQLEKSRLLSDRFSAERPKGSFSTLEIQRTEQGDSAMYLCASSSGAFSGANVLTFGAGSRLTVL.